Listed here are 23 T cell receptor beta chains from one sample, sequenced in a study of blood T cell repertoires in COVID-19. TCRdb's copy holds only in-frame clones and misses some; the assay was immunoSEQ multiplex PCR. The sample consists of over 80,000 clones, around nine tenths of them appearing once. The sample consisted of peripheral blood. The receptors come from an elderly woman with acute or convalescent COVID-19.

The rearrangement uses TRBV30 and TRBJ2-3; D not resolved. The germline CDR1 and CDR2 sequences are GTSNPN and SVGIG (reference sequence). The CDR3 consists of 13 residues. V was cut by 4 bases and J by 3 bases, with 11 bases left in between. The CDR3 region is CAWTGGLTDTQYF. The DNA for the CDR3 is TGTGCCTGGACCGGCGGCTTAACAGATACGCAGTATTTT. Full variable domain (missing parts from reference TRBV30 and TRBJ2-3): SQTIHQWPATLVQPVGSPLSLECTVEGTSNPNLYWYRQAAGRGLQLLFYSVGIGQISSEVPQNLSASRPQDRQFILSSKKLLLSDSGFYLCAWTGGLTDTQYFGPGTRLTVL.

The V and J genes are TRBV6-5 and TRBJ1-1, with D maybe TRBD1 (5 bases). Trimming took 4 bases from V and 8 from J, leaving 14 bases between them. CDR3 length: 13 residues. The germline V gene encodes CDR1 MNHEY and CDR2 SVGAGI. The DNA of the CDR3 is TGTGCCAGCAGTTTCCGGGCGCAGGGCGAAGCTTTCTTT. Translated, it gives CASSFRAQGEAFF.

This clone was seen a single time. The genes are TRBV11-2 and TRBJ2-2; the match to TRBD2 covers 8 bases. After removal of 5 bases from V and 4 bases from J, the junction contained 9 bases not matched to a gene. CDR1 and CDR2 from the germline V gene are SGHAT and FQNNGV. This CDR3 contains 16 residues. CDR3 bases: TGTGCCAGCAGCGCCGTAGGGACTAGAGGCACCGGGGAGCTGTTTTTT. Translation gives CASSAVGTRGTGELFF.

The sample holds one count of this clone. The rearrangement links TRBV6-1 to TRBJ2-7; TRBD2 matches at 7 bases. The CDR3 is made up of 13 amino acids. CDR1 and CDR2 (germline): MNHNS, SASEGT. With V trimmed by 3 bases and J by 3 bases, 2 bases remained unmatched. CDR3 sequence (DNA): TGTGCCAGCAGTGACGGGAGGATCTACGAGCAGTACTTC. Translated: CASSDGRIYEQYF.

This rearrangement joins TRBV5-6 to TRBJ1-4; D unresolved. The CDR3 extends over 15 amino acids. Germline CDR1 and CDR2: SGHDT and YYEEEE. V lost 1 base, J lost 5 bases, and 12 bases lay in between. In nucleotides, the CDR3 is TGTGCCAGCAGCTTGACAGCTACTTTAAATGAAAAACTGTTTTTT. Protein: CASSLTATLNEKLFF. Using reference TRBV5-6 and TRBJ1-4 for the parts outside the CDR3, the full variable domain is DAGVTQSPTHLIKTRGQQVTLRCSPKSGHDTVSWYQQALGQGPQFIFQYYEEEERQRGNFPDRFSGHQFPNYSSELNVNALLLGDSALYLCASSLTATLNEKLFFGSGTQLSVL.

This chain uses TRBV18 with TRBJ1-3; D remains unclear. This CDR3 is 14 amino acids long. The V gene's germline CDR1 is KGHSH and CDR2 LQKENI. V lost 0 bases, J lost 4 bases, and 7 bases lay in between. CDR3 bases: TGTGCCAGCTCACCACCGGGAGGAGGAAACACCATATATTTT. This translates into CASSPPGGGNTIYF.

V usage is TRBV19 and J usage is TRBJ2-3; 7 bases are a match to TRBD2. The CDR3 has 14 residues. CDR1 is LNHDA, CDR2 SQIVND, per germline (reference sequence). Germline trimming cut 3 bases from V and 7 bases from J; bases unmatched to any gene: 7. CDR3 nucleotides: TGTGCCAGTAGTATCTCACTAGCGTCGCATACGCAGTATTTT. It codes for CASSISLASHTQYF.

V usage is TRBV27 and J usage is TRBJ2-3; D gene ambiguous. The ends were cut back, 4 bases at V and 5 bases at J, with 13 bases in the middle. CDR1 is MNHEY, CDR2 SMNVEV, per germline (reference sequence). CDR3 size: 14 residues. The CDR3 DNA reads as TGTGCCAGCAGTTCTCCCCCAGTTCGAGATACGCAGTATTTT. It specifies CASSSPPVRDTQYF.

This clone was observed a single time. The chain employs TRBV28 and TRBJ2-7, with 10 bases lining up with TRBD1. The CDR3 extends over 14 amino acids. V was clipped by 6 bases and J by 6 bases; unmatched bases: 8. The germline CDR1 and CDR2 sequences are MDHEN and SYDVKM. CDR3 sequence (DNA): TGTGCCAGCAGCCTGACAGGGGGCGCGGGCGAGCAGTACTTC. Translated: CASSLTGGAGEQYF.

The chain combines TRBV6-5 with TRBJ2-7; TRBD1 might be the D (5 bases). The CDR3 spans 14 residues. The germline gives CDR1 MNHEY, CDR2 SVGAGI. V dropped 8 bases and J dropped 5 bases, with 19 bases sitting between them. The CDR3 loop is CASAALGAQNEQYF. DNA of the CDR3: TGTGCCAGCGCTGCCCTAGGGGCACAGAACGAGCAGTACTTC.

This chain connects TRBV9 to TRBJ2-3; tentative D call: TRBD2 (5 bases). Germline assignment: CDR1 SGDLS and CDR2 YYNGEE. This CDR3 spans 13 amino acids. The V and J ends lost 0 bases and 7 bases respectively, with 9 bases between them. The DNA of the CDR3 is TGTGCCAGCAGCGTAGCTGGAGGACATACGCAGTATTTT. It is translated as CASSVAGGHTQYF.

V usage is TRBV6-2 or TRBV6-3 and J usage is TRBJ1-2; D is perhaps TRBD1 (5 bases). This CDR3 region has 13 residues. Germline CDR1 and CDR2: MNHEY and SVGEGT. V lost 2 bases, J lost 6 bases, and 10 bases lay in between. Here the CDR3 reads CASSYLDKDGYTF. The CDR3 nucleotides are TGTGCCAGCAGTTACCTGGACAAAGATGGCTACACCTTC.

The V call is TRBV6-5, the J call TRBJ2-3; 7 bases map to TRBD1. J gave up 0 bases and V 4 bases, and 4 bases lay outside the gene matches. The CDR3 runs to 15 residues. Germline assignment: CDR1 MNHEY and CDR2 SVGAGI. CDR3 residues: CASSSTGSSTDTQYF. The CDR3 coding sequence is TGTGCCAGCAGTTCGACAGGGTCTAGCACAGATACGCAGTATTTT.

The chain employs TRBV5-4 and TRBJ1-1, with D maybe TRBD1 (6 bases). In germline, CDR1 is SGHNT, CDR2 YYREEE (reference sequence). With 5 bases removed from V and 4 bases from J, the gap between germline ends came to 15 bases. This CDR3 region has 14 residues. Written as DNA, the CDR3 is TGTGCCAGCAGGAAGGACAGTCGGGGCACTGAAGCTTTCTTT. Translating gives CASRKDSRGTEAFF.

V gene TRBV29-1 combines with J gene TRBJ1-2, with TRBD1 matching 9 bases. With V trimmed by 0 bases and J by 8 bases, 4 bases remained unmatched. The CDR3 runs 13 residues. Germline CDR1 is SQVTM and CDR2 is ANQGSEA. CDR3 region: CSVEEQGAGGYTF. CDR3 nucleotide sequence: TGCAGCGTTGAAGAACAGGGGGCTGGAGGCTACACCTTC.

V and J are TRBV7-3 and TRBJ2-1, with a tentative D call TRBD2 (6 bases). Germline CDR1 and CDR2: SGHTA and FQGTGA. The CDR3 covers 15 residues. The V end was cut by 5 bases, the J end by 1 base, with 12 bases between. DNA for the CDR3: TGTGCCAGCAGCCCTCGGGGGAAGTCCTACAATGAGCAGTTCTTC. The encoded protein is CASSPRGKSYNEQFF.

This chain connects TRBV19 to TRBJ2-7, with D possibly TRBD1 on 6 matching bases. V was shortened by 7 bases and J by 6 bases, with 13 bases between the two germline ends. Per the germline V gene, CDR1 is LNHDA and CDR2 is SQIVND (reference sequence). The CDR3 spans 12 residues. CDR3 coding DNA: TGTGCCAGTAACCCGACAGGAGGCGAGCAGTACTTC. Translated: CASNPTGGEQYF.

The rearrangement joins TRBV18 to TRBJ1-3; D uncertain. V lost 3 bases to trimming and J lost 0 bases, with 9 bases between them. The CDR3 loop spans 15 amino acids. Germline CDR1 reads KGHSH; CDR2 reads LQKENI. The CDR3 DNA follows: TGTGCCAGCTCACCGCAACAGAGCTCTGGAAACACCATATATTTT. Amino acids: CASSPQQSSGNTIYF.

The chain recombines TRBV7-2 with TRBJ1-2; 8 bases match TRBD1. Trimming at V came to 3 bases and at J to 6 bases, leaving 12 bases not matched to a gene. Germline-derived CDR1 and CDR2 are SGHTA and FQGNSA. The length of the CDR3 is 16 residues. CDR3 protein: CASSFRRTGLLHGYTF. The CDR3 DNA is TGTGCCAGCAGCTTTCGTCGGACAGGGTTGCTTCATGGCTACACCTTC.

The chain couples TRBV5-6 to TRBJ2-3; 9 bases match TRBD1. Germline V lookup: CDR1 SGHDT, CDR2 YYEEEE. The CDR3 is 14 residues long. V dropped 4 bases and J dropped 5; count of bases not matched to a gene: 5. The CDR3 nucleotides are TGTGCCAGCAGCCCTTGGGACAGGGAAGATACGCAGTATTTT. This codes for CASSPWDREDTQYF.

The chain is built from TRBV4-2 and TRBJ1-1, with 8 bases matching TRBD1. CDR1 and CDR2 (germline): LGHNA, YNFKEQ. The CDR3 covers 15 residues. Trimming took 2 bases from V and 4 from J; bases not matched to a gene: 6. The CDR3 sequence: CASSQPRQGITEAFF. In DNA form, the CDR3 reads TGTGCCAGCAGCCAACCCCGACAGGGGATCACTGAAGCTTTCTTT.

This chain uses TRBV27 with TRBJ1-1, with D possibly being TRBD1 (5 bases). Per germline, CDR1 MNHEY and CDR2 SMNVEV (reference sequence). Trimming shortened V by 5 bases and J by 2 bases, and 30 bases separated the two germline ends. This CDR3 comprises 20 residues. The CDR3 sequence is CASSQIGARLKEGKNTEAFF. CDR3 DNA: TGTGCCAGCAGTCAAATAGGGGCCCGCTTGAAGGAGGGGAAAAACACTGAAGCTTTCTTT.

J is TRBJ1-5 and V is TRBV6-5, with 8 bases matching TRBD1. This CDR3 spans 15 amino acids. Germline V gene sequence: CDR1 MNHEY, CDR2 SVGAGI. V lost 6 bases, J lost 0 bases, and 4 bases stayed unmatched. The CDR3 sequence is CASRGTGNSNQPQHF. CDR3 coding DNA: TGTGCCAGCAGAGGGACAGGTAATAGCAATCAGCCCCAGCATTTT.